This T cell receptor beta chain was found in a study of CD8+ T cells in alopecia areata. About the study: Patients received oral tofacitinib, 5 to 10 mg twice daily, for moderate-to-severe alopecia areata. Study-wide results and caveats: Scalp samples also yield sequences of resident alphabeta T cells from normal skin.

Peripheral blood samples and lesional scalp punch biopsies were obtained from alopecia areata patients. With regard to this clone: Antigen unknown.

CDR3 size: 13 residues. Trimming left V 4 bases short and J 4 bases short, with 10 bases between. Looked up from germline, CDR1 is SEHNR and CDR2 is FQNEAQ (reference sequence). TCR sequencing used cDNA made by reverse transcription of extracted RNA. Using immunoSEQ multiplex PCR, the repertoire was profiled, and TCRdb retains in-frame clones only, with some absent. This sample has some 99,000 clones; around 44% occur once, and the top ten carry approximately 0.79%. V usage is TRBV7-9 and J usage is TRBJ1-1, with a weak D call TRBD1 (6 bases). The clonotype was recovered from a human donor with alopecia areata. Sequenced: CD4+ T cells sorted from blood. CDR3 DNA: TGTGCCAGCAGCTCCTCAGGGGCCACTGAAGCTTTCTTT. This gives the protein CASSSSGATEAFF.